The present T cell receptor (beta chain) was sequenced within a study of regulatory T cells in long-lasting Graves disease. Whole-study findings and limits: Those with persistent disease had in common more public clonotypes (2,741) than new patients (approximately 990).

iRepertoire HTBI primers and Arm-PCR of CDR3 regions built TCR beta libraries. TCRdb itself ran the multiplex PCR reads through MiXCR, one entry per CDR3 protein. The sample yields around 400,000 distinct CDR3 sequences, about 11% seen once. Trimming removed 4 bases from V and 10 bases from J, with 20 bases in between. Germline assignment: CDR1 SGHDN and CDR2 FVKESK. The CDR3 extends over 15 amino acids. The time point denotes: newly diagnosed GD, antithyroid drugs for less than 3 months. RNA extracted from PBMCs served as the sequencing template. This clonotype was seen repeatedly, ten times or more. The antigen is not known. In addition, the sample was reused for a study of T cells in Graves' hyperthyroidism and ophthalmopathy. That study reports: Carried out on the TCR CDR3, a first-round RT-PCR used the HTBI primer set.

The receptor was derived from a woman between 18 and 29 years old with Graves disease. The V call is TRBV14, the J call TRBJ2-1; D is unclear. Here the sequenced sample was peripheral blood mononuclear cells (PBMCs), taken at new diagnosis, from a patient treated with antithyroid drugs. CDR3 region: CASSPLRRWTQEQFF. In DNA form, the CDR3 reads TGTGCCAGCAGCCCCCTAAGAAGGTGGACCCAGGAGCAGTTCTTC.